This T cell receptor beta chain was identified in a study of cytomegalovirus exposure and HLA in healthy donors. Study outcomes and limitations: Being indistinguishable, some V segments were excluded, TRBV6-2 and TRBV6-3 among them.

Primers included in the PCR were 60 Vbeta and 13 Jbeta primers. Original methodology: Later analysis identified tens of millions of unique TCR beta chains, about 10 million shared. Assay: immunoSEQ multiplex PCR; the TCRdb copy retains only in-frame clones and omits some. Clone size and the V and J calls come from that table; the DNA yielded D and trimming. The data contain approximately 250,000 clones, around 80% of them singletons. The V end was cut by 0 bases, the J end by 5 bases, with 17 bases between. CDR1 is LGHNA, CDR2 YNFKEQ, per germline. The CDR3 loop spans 16 amino acids. To note about this clone: Its antigen is unknown.

The sequenced sample consisted of PBMCs. The V call is TRBV4-2, the J call TRBJ2-7; the D gene is possibly TRBD2 (6 bases). The receptor comes from a boy younger than 18 in good health and CMV-seronegative. The CDR3 DNA is TGTGCCAGCAGCCAAGATGGAGCGGCGGGATGGGACGAGCAGTACTTC. Translation: CASSQDGAAGWDEQYF.